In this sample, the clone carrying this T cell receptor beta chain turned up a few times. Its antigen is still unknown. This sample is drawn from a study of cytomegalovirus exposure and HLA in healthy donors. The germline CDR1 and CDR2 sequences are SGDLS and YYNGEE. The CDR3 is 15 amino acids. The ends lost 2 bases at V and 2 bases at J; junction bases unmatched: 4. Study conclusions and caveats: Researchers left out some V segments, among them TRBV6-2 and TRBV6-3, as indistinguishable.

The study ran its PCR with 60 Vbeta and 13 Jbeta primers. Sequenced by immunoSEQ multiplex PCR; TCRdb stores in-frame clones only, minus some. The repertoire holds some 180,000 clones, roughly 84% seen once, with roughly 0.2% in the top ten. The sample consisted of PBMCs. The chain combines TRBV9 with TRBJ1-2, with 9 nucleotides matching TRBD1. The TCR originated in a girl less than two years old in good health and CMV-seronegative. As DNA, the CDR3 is TGTGCCAGCAGCGTCGCTGGGACAGGGAACTATGGCTACACCTTC. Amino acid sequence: CASSVAGTGNYGYTF.